This T cell receptor (beta chain) came from a study of control samples from healthy donors and cancer patients. Data came from immunoSEQ multiplex PCR; TCRdb stores just in-frame clones and leaves some out. There are about 140,000 clones in the sample; roughly 94% occur only once, and 10% to 15% lies in the top ten. V lost 5 bases and J lost 5, with 12 bases in between. Germline assignment: CDR1 SEHNR and CDR2 FQNEAQ (reference sequence). This CDR3 has 13 amino acids. The source is a man in his forties in good health. Material: blood. V usage is TRBV7-9 and J usage is TRBJ2-5, with D possibly matching TRBD2 (6 bases). This CDR3 is CASSAPEGETQYF. For the CDR3, the DNA is TGTGCCAGCAGCGCTCCGGAGGGGGAGACCCAGTACTTC.